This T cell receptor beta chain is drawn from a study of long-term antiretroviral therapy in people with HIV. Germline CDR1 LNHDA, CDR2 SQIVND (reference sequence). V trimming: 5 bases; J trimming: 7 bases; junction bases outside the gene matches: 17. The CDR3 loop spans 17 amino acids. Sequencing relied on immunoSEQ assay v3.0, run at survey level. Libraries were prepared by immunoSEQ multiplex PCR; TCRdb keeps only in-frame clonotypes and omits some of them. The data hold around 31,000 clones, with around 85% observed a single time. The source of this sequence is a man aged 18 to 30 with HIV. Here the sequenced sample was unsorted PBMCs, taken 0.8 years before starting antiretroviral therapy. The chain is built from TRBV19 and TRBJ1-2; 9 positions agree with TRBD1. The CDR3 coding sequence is TGTGCCAGTAGTTTCCACCGCGGCCCGGGACAGGGTGTTGGCTACACCTTC. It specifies CASSFHRGPGQGVGYTF. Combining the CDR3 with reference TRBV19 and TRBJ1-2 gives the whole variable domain DGGITQSPKYLFRKEGQNVTLSCEQNLNHDAMYWYRQDPGQGLRLIYYSQIVNDFQKGDIAEGYSVSREKKESFPLTVTSAQKNPTAFYLCASSFHRGPGQGVGYTFGSGTRLTVV.